This TCR beta chain was captured by sequencing in a study of T-cell reconstitution after alpha-beta-depleted transplantation in children. A TCRbeta library incorporating unique molecular identifiers was prepared. TCRdb processed the PCR reads anew with MiXCR; each CDR3 protein has one entry. The repertoire holds 65,000 to 70,000 distinct CDR3 sequences, with over 4.5% as singletons. Study-level results: There were some patients whose high TCRbeta diversity at day 60 came from surviving recipient T cells and thymic progenitors.

This clonotype has a handful of counts. Antigen unknown. The germline CDR1 and CDR2 sequences are LNHDA and SQIVND (reference sequence). The CDR3 loop spans 13 amino acids. Trimming took off 6 bases at V and 7 bases at J, with 15 bases between the two ends. Sequencing used PBMCs, mostly from graft donor cells, obtained 180 days after TCRalphabeta/CD19-depleted stem cell transplant. The rearrangement links TRBV19 to TRBJ1-2, with D tentatively TRBD1 (6 bases). This sequence was found in a boy in the first two years of life who had a stem cell transplant for acute myeloid leukemia, so the T cells may come from the graft donor. Here the CDR3 DNA reads TGTGCCAGTAGAAGCAACGGGGGCGGTGGCTACACCTTC. Translated: CASRSNGGGGYTF.